Shown below are 28 T cell receptor beta chains from a single sample sequenced in a study of molecular identifiers for immune sequencing clone quantification. A single record per CDR3 protein comes from TCRdb applying MiXCR to the PCR reads. The repertoire holds 300,000 to 400,000 distinct CDR3 sequences, with roughly 24% as singletons. Sequencing input: naive CD8+ T cells from blood, with Jurkat cell RNA spiked in. Regarding subset: FACS-sorted CD8+CD4-CCR7+CD45RA+ naive T cells. The receptor set was obtained from a human donor in good health. Some libraries in this study had Jurkat cell RNA spiked in.

The sample holds many counts of this clonotype. The genes are TRBV5-1 and TRBJ2-7, with D possibly TRBD2 on 6 matching bases. The CDR3 sequence is 15 residues long. Germline V gene data show CDR1 as SGHRS and CDR2 as YFSETQ. V was trimmed by 1 base and J by 0 bases, leaving 11 bases between them. Written as DNA, the CDR3 is TGCGCCAGCAGCTTGTCGGGCGGGATCTCCTACGAGCAGTACTTC. Translating it yields CASSLSGGISYEQYF. The full variable domain, with the rest looked up from reference TRBV5-1 and TRBJ2-7, is KAGVTQTPRYLIKTRGQQVTLSCSPISGHRSVSWYQQTPGQGLQFLFEYFSETQRNKGNFPGRFSGRQFSNSRSEMNVSTLELGDSALYLCASSLSGGISYEQYFGPGTRLTVT.

This clonotype has at least ten counts. V and J are TRBV6-1 and TRBJ1-5, with D unresolved. The CDR3 has 14 amino acids. V lost 4 bases, J lost 4 bases, and 11 bases lay in between. CDR1 MNHNS and CDR2 SASEGT come from the germline V gene. CDR3 in amino acids: CASSGSQGNQPQHF. DNA of the CDR3: TGTGCCAGCAGTGGGTCGCAAGGGAATCAGCCCCAGCATTTT.

At least ten counts were recorded for this clonotype. This chain connects TRBV2 to TRBJ1-5; D is unclear. Trimming took 6 bases from V and 2 from J, leaving 8 bases between them. CDR3 length: 13 residues. Germline CDR1 reads SNHLY; CDR2 reads FYNNEI. The CDR3 bases are TGTGCCAGCAGAGACCGGGGCAATCAGCCCCAGCATTTT. Translating gives CASRDRGNQPQHF.

The rearrangement links TRBV6-2 or TRBV6-3 to TRBJ2-7; 12 bases fit TRBD2. Germline trimming cut 2 bases from V and 0 bases from J; bases unmatched to any gene: 11. Germline CDR1 MNHEY, CDR2 SVGEGT. The CDR3 has 19 residues. The chain's CDR3 is CASSYGTGLAGIHSYEQYF. DNA of the CDR3: TGTGCCAGCAGTTACGGTACGGGACTAGCGGGCATACACTCCTACGAGCAGTACTTC.

This clonotype was counted between two and nine times. The chain combines TRBV7-9 with TRBJ2-2, with D unclear. Germline assignment: CDR1 SEHNR and CDR2 FQNEAQ (reference sequence). Trimming shortened V by 5 bases and J by 7 bases, and 14 bases separated the two germline ends. This CDR3 spans 14 amino acids. Here the CDR3 reads CASSANPVVGELFF. The CDR3, as DNA: TGTGCCAGCAGCGCAAACCCGGTTGTCGGGGAGCTGTTTTTT. Filled out from reference TRBV7-9 and TRBJ2-2, the complete variable domain reads DTGVSQNPRHKITKRGQNVTFRCDPISEHNRLYWYRQTLGQGPEFLTYFQNEAQLEKSRLLSDRFSAERPKGSFSTLEIQRTEQGDSAMYLCASSANPVVGELFFGEGSRLTVL.

There are a few counts of this clonotype. The rearrangement uses TRBV20-1 and TRBJ2-7, with 13 bases fitting TRBD2. The CDR3 has 15 amino acids. CDR1 is DFQATT, CDR2 SNEGSKA, per germline (reference sequence). Losses at the gene ends were 4 bases for V and 4 bases for J; bases not matched to a gene: 7. The CDR3 sequence is CSATGLAGERYEQYF. The DNA for the CDR3 is TGCAGTGCTACAGGACTAGCGGGGGAGAGATACGAGCAGTACTTC.

This clonotype was observed a few times. This sequence joins TRBV20-1 and TRBJ2-3; 9 bases are a match to TRBD1. The germline V gene has CDR1 DFQATT and CDR2 SNEGSKA (reference sequence). V lost 0 bases and J lost 1; bases outside the gene matches: 11. The CDR3 is 18 residues long. The CDR3 DNA sequence: TGCAGTGCTAGAGAACAGGGGGCACTACCAGTTGGCACAGATACGCAGTATTTT. Amino acids: CSAREQGALPVGTDTQYF.

This clonotype has just a few counts. The chain couples TRBV4-3 to TRBJ1-2; the D is unclear. Trimming pared 0 bases from V and 8 bases from J, leaving 13 bases between. This CDR3 contains 14 residues. The germline gives CDR1 LGHNA, CDR2 YSLEER. The DNA for the CDR3 is TGCGCCAGCAGCCAAGATGGCTGGCCATGGGGCTACACCTTC. Translated: CASSQDGWPWGYTF.

The V call is TRBV7-2, the J call TRBJ2-1; weak D call: TRBD2 (5 bases). V was trimmed by 5 bases and J by 6 bases, leaving 14 bases between them. The CDR3 sequence is 14 residues long. CDR1 is SGHTA and CDR2 is FQGNSA in the germline V gene. The CDR3 spells CASSPLLGSNEQFF. CDR3 bases: TGTGCCAGCAGCCCACTCCTGGGGAGCAATGAGCAGTTCTTC.

This clonotype has a handful of counts. The gene calls are TRBV7-9 and TRBJ2-2; D might be TRBD1 or TRBD2, each matching 5 bases. V lost 5 bases, J lost 6 bases, and 13 bases lay in between. The CDR3 spans 14 residues. CDR1 SEHNR and CDR2 FQNEAQ come from the germline V gene (reference sequence). CDR3 DNA sequence: TGTGCCAGCAGCCCCGTCACGGGGCCCGGGGAGCTGTTTTTT. This gives the protein CASSPVTGPGELFF.

This clonotype appeared a few times. The V and J genes are TRBV15 and TRBJ2-7; D tentatively reads TRBD1 or TRBD2 (5 bases each). Trimming left V 0 bases short and J 4 bases short, with 13 bases between. Looked up from germline, CDR1 is LNHNV and CDR2 is YYDKDF (reference sequence). The CDR3 contains 15 residues. CDR3 DNA: TGTGCCACCAGCAGAGATATGGGGGTAGGGTACGAGCAGTACTTC. Amino acid sequence: CATSRDMGVGYEQYF. The full variable domain, rest sourced from reference TRBV15 and TRBJ2-7, is DAMVIQNPRYQVTQFGKPVTLSCSQTLNHNVMYWYQQKSSQAPKLLFHYYDKDFNNEADTPDNFQSRRPNTSFCFLDIRSPGLGDTAMYLCATSRDMGVGYEQYFGPGTRLTVT.

In this sample, this clonotype turned up many times. V is TRBV5-1 and J is TRBJ2-3, with TRBD1 matching over 8 bases. This CDR3 has 15 amino acids. Germline-derived CDR1 and CDR2 are SGHRS and YFSETQ. The junction had 6 bases not matched to a gene; V was cut back by 4 bases and J by 2 bases. For the CDR3, the DNA is TGCGCCAGCAGCCCTTGGACAGGGCCCACAGATACGCAGTATTTT. Encoded protein: CASSPWTGPTDTQYF.

The rearrangement joins TRBV14 to TRBJ1-5; D remains ambiguous. Germline loops: CDR1 SGHDN, CDR2 FVKESK. The CDR3 has 17 residues. V lost 0 bases and J lost 3, with 15 bases in between. The DNA of the CDR3 is TGTGCCAGCAGCCAAGATCGGGCAGGCCCCTACAATCAGCCCCAGCATTTT. Translated: CASSQDRAGPYNQPQHF.

In regard to this clonotype: A clone one base away is much larger, so this may be a read error. Without the conserved terminal phenylalanine or tryptophan, this CDR3 likely stems from a read error. The chain uses TRBV7-9 and TRBJ2-3; D is possibly TRBD1 (6 bases). The germline gives CDR1 SEHNR, CDR2 FQNEAQ (reference sequence). Trimming took off 4 bases at V and 3 bases at J, with 20 bases between the two ends. CDR3 length: 17 residues. In DNA form, the CDR3 reads TGTGCCAGCAGCTCCCTTACCGGGACACACTGGACAGATACGCAGTATCTT. Translating it yields CASSSLTGTHWTDTQYL.

This clonotype has a handful of counts. The rearrangement uses TRBV19 and TRBJ2-1, with 7 bases that match TRBD1. The CDR3 has 15 amino acids. V dropped 3 bases and J dropped 4; count of bases not matched to a gene: 6. Germline-derived CDR1 and CDR2 are LNHDA and SQIVND (reference sequence). This CDR3 is CASSMMGQLYNEQFF. The CDR3 DNA reads TGTGCCAGTAGTATGATGGGACAGTTGTACAATGAGCAGTTCTTC.

In the case of this clonotype: This CDR3 fails to terminate in the conserved phenylalanine or tryptophan, so it likely reflects a read error. J is TRBJ2-7 and V is TRBV7-9, with 7 bases that match TRBD1. CDR1 and CDR2 from the germline V gene are SEHNR and FQNEAQ (reference sequence). The CDR3 is 14 amino acids. V was pared by 0 bases and J by 3 bases, with 2 bases of the junction left unmatched. CDR3 sequence reads: CASSLADRDYEQYI. In DNA form, the CDR3 reads TGTGCCAGCAGCTTAGCCGACAGGGACTACGAGCAGTACATC.

The chain recombines TRBV19 with TRBJ1-5, with 7 bases fitting TRBD1. J gave up 2 bases and V 6 bases, and 7 bases lay outside the gene matches. Germline-derived CDR1 and CDR2 are LNHDA and SQIVND (reference sequence). The CDR3 loop spans 15 amino acids. CDR3 sequence: CASSEGQDRNQPQHF. For the CDR3, the DNA is TGTGCCAGTAGCGAAGGACAGGACCGCAATCAGCCCCAGCATTTT.

This clonotype came up a few times. CDR3 nucleotides: TGTGCCAGCAGCTTATCCGGGACAGGGCCCTACAATGAGCAGTTCTTC. This codes for CASSLSGTGPYNEQFF. This chain connects TRBV7-9 to TRBJ2-1; 9 nucleotides line up with TRBD1. Germline V gives CDR1 SEHNR, CDR2 FQNEAQ (reference sequence). This CDR3 contains 16 residues. Trimming removed 2 bases from V and 2 bases from J; junction bases left unmatched: 4.

The sample holds many counts of this clonotype. The rearrangement links TRBV6-2 or TRBV6-3 to TRBJ1-1; D gene unclear. The germline CDR1 and CDR2 sequences are MNHEY and SVGEGT. V lost 5 bases, J lost 6 bases, and 10 bases lay in between. The CDR3 is 12 residues long. CDR3 bases: TGTGCCAGCAGTAATTTGTATTCTGAAGCTTTCTTT. It is translated as CASSNLYSEAFF.

This clonotype was recorded only once. This may be a read error: a much more frequent sequence differs by one nucleotide. Written as DNA, the CDR3 is TGTGCCCGCAGCTTGTCCCCCCCTGGGGAACTCCCCAAGCAGTACTTC. This sequence encodes CARSLSPPGELPKQYF. This chain joins TRBV7-2 and TRBJ2-7; no clear D gene. Germline lookup yields CDR1 SGHTA and CDR2 FQGNSA. This CDR3 has 16 amino acids.

The chain has TRBV7-9 and TRBJ2-7; D is possibly TRBD1 or TRBD2 (5 bases each). CDR1 is SEHNR and CDR2 is FQNEAQ in the germline V gene (reference sequence). Trimming took 4 bases from V and 0 from J, leaving 19 bases between them. The CDR3 covers 17 residues. The CDR3 loop reads CASSSVGGQLSSYEQYF. CDR3 sequence (DNA): TGTGCCAGCAGCTCAGTTGGGGGTCAGCTTTCCTCCTACGAGCAGTACTTC. The variable domain in full, with the rest retrieved from reference TRBV7-9 and TRBJ2-7, is DTGVSQNPRHKITKRGQNVTFRCDPISEHNRLYWYRQTLGQGPEFLTYFQNEAQLEKSRLLSDRFSAERPKGSFSTLEIQRTEQGDSAMYLCASSSVGGQLSSYEQYFGPGTRLTVT.

As for this clonotype: Being one base from a much bigger clone, this may be a read error. The conserved closing phenylalanine or tryptophan is absent in this CDR3, likely reflecting a read error. V gene TRBV7-9 combines with J gene TRBJ2-3; perhaps TRBD2 as D (5 bases). This CDR3 is 12 amino acids long. Trimming left V 5 bases short and J 8 bases short, with 11 bases between. Germline V lookup: CDR1 SEHNR, CDR2 FQNEAQ (reference sequence). The CDR3 DNA reads as TGTGCCAGCAGCCCCGGGATGCCTACGCAGTATCTT. Its translation: CASSPGMPTQYL.

This chain links TRBV4-1 with TRBJ2-7; D may be TRBD1 or TRBD2 (5 bases each). With 5 bases removed from V and 5 bases from J, the gap between germline ends came to 16 bases. CDR1 and CDR2 from the germline V gene are MGHRA and YSYEKL. This CDR3 is built from 14 residues. CDR3 bases: TGCGCCAGCAGCAAAAGGGGAGTTCGGGACGAGCAGTACTTC. It is translated as CASSKRGVRDEQYF.

This clonotype was observed at least ten times. V usage is TRBV4-1 and J usage is TRBJ2-1; TRBD2 matches at 7 bases. Germline V CDR1 and CDR2: MGHRA, YSYEKL. The CDR3 consists of 15 residues. With 1 base clipped from V and 7 bases from J, the junction kept 7 bases outside the gene matches. The DNA of the CDR3 is TGCGCCAGCAGCCAAGTTGCGGGAGTCCAGAATGAGCAGTTCTTC. Translating it yields CASSQVAGVQNEQFF.

The rearrangement joins TRBV30 to TRBJ2-3, with D unclear. Trimming took 0 bases from V and 3 from J, leaving 10 bases between them. This CDR3 has 14 residues. Per the germline V gene, CDR1 is GTSNPN and CDR2 is SVGIG (reference sequence). The CDR3: CAWSVHLGTDTQYF. CDR3 sequence (DNA): TGTGCCTGGAGTGTACACCTGGGGACAGATACGCAGTATTTT. Together with reference TRBV30 and TRBJ2-3, the CDR3 gives the full variable domain: SQTIHQWPATLVQPVGSPLSLECTVEGTSNPNLYWYRQAAGRGLQLLFYSVGIGQISSEVPQNLSASRPQDRQFILSSKKLLLSDSGFYLCAWSVHLGTDTQYFGPGTRLTVL.

The V gene is TRBV12-3 or TRBV12-4, the J gene TRBJ2-3, with 7 nucleotides matching TRBD2. The CDR3 covers 15 residues. V lost 2 bases, J lost 4 bases, and 6 bases stayed unmatched. CDR3 protein: CASSLSGISADTQYF. In nucleotides, the CDR3 is TGTGCCAGCAGTTTAAGCGGGATTAGCGCAGATACGCAGTATTTT.

This clonotype was recorded a few times. V is TRBV12-3 or TRBV12-4 and J is TRBJ1-5; D remains unclear. With 3 bases removed from V and 2 bases from J, the gap between germline ends came to 8 bases. The CDR3 spans 14 residues. DNA for the CDR3: TGTGCCAGCAGTTTTGAGGGAGGCAATCAGCCCCAGCATTTT. It is translated as CASSFEGGNQPQHF.

This clonotype has ten or more counts. The chain joins TRBV29-1 to TRBJ2-7, with D possibly TRBD2 on 6 matching bases. The CDR3 covers 17 residues. The V gene lost 4 bases and the J gene lost 7 bases, with 29 bases spanning the gap. The V gene's germline CDR1 is SQVTM and CDR2 ANQGSEA. DNA of the CDR3: TGCAGCGTTGGGGGGGTCAGCTCTTCCCGAATGGTTCTGGAGCAGTACTTC. This gives the protein CSVGGVSSSRMVLEQYF.